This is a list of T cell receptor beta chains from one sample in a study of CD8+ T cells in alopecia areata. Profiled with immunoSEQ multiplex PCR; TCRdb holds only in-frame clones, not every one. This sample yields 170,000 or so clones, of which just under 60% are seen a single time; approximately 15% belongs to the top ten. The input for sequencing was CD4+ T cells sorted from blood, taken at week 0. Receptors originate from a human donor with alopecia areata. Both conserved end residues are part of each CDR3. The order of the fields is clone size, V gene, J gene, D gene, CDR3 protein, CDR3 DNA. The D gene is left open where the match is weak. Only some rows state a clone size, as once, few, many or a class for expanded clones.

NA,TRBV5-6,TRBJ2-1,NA,CASSLGQHNEQFF,TGTGCCAGCAGCTTGGGACAGCACAATGAGCAGTTCTTC
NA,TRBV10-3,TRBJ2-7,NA,CASARRGDSYEQYF,TGTGCCTCCGCCCGGAGGGGGGATTCCTACGAGCAGTACTTC
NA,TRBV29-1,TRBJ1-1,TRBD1,CSVPTGALNTEAFF,TGCAGCGTCCCAACAGGGGCCCTGAACACTGAAGCTTTCTTT
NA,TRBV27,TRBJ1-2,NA,CASSLGPMGYGYTF,TGTGCCAGCAGTTTAGGGCCTATGGGGTATGGCTACACCTTC
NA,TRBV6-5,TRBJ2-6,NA,CASSPHLSGANVLTF,TGTGCCAGCAGTCCCCACTTATCTGGGGCCAACGTCCTGACTTTC
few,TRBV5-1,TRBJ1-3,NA,CASSLGGAAGNTIYF,TGCGCCAGCAGCTTAGGAGGGGCGGCTGGAAACACCATATATTTT
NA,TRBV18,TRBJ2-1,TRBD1,CASSPRQGSDNEQFF,TGTGCCAGCTCACCAAGACAGGGGTCCGACAATGAGCAGTTCTTC
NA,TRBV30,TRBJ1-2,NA,CAWVSGPYGYTF,TGTGCCTGGGTTTCGGGGCCCTATGGCTACACCTTC
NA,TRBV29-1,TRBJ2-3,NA,CSALALYPGVYSDTQYF,TGCAGCGCCCTCGCTCTCTATCCGGGGGTATACTCAGATACGCAGTATTTT
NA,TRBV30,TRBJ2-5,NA,CAWSPTGETQYF,TGTGCCTGGAGTCCAACAGGAGAGACCCAGTACTTC
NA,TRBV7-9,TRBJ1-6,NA,CASSTQTGFYNSPLHF,TGTGCCAGCAGCACTCAGACAGGCTTCTATAATTCACCCCTCCACTTT
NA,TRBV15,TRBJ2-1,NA,CATSRDWATGQSFF,TGTGCCACCAGCAGAGATTGGGCGACAGGACAAAGCTTCTTC
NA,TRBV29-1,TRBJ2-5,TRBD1,CSVRKTGSQLETQYF,TGCAGCGTTCGTAAGACAGGGAGTCAATTAGAGACCCAGTACTTC
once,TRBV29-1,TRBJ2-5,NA,CSVVGGETQYF,TGCAGCGTTGTGGGAGGAGAGACCCAGTACTTC
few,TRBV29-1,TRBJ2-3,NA,CSDTDSFTDTQYF,TGCAGCGACACGGACTCCTTCACAGATACGCAGTATTTT
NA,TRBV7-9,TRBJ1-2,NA,CASSFAFRGGYGYTF,TGTGCCAGCAGCTTTGCGTTCCGGGGCGGCTATGGCTACACCTTC
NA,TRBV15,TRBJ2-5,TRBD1,CATSRDRGGLETQYF,TGTGCCACCAGCAGAGATAGAGGGGGCCTGGAGACCCAGTACTTC
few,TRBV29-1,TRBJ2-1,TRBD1,CRGTENNEQFF,TGCAGGGGGACAGAGAACAATGAGCAGTTCTTC
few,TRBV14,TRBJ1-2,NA,CASSRTAPYGYTF,TGTGCCAGCAGCCGGACAGCTCCCTATGGCTACACCTTC
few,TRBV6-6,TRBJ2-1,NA,CASSWSAEGPQFF,TGTGCCAGCAGTTGGTCCGCGGAGGGACCGCAGTTCTTC
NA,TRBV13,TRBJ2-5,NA,CASSAWTIQETQYF,TGTGCCAGCAGCGCTTGGACTATCCAAGAGACCCAGTACTTC
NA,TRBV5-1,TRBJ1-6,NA,CASSHRDTYNSPLHF,TGCGCCAGCAGCCACCGGGACACATATAATTCACCCCTCCACTTT
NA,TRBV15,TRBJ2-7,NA,CATSRVGEQYF,TGTGCCACCAGCAGAGTTGGCGAGCAGTACTTC
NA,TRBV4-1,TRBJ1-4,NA,CASSQDVRASNSNF,TGCGCCAGCAGCCAAGACGTGCGAGCATCAAACTCAAATTTT
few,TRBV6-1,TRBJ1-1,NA,CASSARLYTEAFF,TGTGCCAGCAGTGCTAGGCTTTACACTGAAGCTTTCTTT